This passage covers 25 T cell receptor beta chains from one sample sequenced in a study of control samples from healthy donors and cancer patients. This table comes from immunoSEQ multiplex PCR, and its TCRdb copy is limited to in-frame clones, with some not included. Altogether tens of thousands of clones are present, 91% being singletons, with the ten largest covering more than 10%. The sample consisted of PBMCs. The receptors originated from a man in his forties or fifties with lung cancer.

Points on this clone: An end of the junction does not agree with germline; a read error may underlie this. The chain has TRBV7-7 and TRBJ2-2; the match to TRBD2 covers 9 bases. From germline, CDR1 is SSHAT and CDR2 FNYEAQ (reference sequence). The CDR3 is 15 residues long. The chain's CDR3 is CASSLAGAGTGELFF. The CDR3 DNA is TGTGCTAGCAGCTTAGCGGGGGCCGGGACCGGGGAGCTGTTTTTT.

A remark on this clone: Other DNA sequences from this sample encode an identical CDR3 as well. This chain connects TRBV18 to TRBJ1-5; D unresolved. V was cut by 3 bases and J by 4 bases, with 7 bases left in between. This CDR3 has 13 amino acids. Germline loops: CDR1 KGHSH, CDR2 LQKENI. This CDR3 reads CASSPDSNQPQHF. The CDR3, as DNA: TGTGCCAGCTCACCGGACTCAAATCAGCCCCAGCATTTT.

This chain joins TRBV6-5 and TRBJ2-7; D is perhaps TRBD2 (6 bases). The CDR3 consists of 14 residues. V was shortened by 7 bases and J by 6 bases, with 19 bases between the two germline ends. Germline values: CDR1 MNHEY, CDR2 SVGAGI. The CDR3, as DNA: TGTGCCAGCAATTTGGCGGGGTCGGTTTCCGAGCAGTACTTC. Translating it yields CASNLAGSVSEQYF.

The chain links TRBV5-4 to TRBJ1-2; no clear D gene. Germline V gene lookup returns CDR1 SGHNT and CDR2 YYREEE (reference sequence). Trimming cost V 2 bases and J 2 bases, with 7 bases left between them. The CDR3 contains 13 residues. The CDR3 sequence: CASSFPGNYGYTF. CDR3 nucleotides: TGTGCCAGCAGCTTTCCGGGGAACTATGGCTACACCTTC.

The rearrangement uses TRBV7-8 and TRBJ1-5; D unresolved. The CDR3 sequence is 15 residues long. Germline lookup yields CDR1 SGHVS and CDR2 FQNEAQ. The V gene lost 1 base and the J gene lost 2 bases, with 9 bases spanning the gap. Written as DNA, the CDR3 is TGTGCCAGCAGCTTAGAAGGGCAGGGCAATCAGCCCCAGCATTTT. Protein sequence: CASSLEGQGNQPQHF.

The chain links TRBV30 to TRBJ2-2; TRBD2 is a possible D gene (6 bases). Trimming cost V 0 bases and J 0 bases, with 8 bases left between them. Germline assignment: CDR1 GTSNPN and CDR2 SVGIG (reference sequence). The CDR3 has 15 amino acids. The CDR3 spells CAWSVAGANTGELFF. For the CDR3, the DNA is TGTGCCTGGAGTGTAGCGGGTGCGAACACCGGGGAGCTGTTTTTT.

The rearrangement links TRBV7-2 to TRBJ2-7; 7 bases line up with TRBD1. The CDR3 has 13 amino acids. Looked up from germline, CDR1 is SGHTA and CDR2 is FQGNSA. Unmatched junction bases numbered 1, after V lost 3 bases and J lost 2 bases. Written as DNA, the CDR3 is TGTGCCAGCAGCTTCGGGACAGCCTACGAGCAGTACTTC. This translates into CASSFGTAYEQYF.

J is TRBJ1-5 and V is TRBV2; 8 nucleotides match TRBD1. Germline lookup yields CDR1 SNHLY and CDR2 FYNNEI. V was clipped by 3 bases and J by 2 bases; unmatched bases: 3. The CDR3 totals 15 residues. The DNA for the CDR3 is TGTGCCAGCAGTGACAGGGGGCTCTGCAATCAGCCCCAGCATTTT. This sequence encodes CASSDRGLCNQPQHF.

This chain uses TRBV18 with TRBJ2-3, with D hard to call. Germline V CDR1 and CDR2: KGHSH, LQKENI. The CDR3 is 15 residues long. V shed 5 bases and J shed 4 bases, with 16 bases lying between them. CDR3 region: CASSNKGPRADTQYF. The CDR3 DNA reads TGTGCCAGCTCAAACAAGGGTCCTAGGGCAGATACGCAGTATTTT.

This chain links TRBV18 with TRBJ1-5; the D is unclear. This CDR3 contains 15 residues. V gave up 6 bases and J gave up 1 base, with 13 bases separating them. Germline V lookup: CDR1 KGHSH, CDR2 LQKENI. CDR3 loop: CASSEVAGSNQPQHF. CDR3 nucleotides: TGTGCCAGCTCGGAAGTGGCCGGCAGCAATCAGCCCCAGCATTTT.

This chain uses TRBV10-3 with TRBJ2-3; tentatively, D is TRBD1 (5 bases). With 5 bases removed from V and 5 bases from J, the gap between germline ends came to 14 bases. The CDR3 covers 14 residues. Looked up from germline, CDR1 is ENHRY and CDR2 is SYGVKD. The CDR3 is CAISMGRSKDTQYF. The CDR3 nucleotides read TGTGCCATCAGTATGGGGCGGAGTAAAGATACGCAGTATTTT.

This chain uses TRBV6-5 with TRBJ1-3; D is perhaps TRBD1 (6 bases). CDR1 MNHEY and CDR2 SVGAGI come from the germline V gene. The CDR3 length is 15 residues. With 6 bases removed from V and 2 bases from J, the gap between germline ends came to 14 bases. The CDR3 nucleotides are TGTGCCAGCAGGGGCTCAGGGGCTACTGGAAACACCATATATTTT. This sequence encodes CASRGSGATGNTIYF.

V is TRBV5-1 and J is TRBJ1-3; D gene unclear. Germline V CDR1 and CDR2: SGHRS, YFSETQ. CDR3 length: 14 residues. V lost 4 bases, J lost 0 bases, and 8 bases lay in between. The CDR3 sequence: CASSPRSSGNTIYF. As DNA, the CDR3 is TGCGCCAGCAGCCCACGGTCCTCTGGAAACACCATATATTTT.

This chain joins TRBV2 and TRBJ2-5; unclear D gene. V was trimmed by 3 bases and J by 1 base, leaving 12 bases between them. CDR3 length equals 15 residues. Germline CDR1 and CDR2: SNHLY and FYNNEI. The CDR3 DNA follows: TGTGCCAGCAGTGACCGCCTTTATCTCCAAGAGACCCAGTACTTC. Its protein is CASSDRLYLQETQYF. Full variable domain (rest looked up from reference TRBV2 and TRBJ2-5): EPEVTQTPSHQVTQMGQEVILRCVPISNHLYFYWYRQILGQKVEFLVSFYNNEISEKSEIFDDQFSVERPDGSNFTLKIRSTKLEDSAMYFCASSDRLYLQETQYFGPGTRLLVL.

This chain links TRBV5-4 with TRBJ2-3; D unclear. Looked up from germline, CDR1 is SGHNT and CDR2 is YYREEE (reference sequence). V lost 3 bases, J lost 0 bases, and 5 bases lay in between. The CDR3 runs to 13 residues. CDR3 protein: CASSSPSTDTQYF. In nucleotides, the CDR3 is TGTGCCAGCAGCTCCCCTAGCACAGATACGCAGTATTTT.

In DNA form, the CDR3 reads TGTGCCAGCAGTTACGGAGCGGCCTACGAGCAGTACTTC. This gives the protein CASSYGAAYEQYF. The chain carries TRBV6-2 or TRBV6-3 and TRBJ2-7; D is perhaps TRBD2 (5 bases). The CDR3 has 13 residues. V was shortened by 2 bases and J by 2 bases, with 7 bases between the two germline ends. Per the germline V gene, CDR1 is MNHEY and CDR2 is SVGEGT.

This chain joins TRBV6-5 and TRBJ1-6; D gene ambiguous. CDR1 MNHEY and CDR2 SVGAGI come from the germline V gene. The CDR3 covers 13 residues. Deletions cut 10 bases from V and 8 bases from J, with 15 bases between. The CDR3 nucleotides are TGTGCCACGGGGAGAGGATCAGATTCACCCCTCCACTTT. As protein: CATGRGSDSPLHF.

CDR3 residues: CASSTPEYEQFF. The CDR3 bases are TGTGCCAGCAGTACCCCAGAATATGAGCAGTTCTTC. The chain employs TRBV28 and TRBJ2-1; D is ambiguous. In germline, CDR1 is MDHEN, CDR2 SYDVKM. The CDR3 length is 12 residues. V lost 5 bases, J lost 8 bases, and 10 bases lay in between.

The CDR3 DNA reads TGTGCCACCAGTGAAGGGGGCGCACAGACCCAGTACTTC. Residues: CATSEGGAQTQYF. The rearrangement uses TRBV24-1 and TRBJ2-5; TRBD1 agrees at 7 bases. Looked up from germline, CDR1 is KGHDR and CDR2 is SFDVKD. The CDR3 sequence is 13 residues long. Unmatched junction bases numbered 4, after V lost 4 bases and J lost 6 bases.

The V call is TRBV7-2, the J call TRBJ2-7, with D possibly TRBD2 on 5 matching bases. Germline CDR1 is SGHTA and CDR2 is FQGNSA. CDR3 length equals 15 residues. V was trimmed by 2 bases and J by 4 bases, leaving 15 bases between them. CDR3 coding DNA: TGTGCCAGCAGCTTAAGGCTGCCGGGAACTTACGAGCAGTACTTC. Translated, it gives CASSLRLPGTYEQYF.

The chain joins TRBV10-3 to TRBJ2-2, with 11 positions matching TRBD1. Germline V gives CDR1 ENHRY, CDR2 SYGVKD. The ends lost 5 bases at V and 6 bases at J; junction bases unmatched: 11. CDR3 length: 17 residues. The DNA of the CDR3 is TGTGCCATCAGTCAAAGTTCCGGGACAGGGGGGGCCGGGGAGCTGTTTTTT. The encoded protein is CAISQSSGTGGAGELFF.

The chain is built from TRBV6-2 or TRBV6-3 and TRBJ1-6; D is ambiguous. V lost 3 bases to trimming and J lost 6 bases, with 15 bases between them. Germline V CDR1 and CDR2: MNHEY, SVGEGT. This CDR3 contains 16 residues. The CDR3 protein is CASSYGLGRTNSPLHF. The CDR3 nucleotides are TGTGCCAGCAGTTATGGGCTGGGGAGGACTAATTCACCCCTCCACTTT.

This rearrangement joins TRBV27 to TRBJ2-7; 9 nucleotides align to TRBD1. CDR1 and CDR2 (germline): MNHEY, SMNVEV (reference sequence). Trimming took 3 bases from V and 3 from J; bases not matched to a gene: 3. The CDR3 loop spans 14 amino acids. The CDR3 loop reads CASSFWDRVYEQYF. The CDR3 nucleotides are TGTGCCAGCAGTTTTTGGGACAGGGTCTACGAGCAGTACTTC.

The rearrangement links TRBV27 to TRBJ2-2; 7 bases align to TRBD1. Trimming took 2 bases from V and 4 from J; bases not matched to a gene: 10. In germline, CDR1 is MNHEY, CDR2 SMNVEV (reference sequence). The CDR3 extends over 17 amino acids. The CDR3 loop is CASSLVSGTATTGELFF. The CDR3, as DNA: TGTGCCAGCAGTTTAGTTTCTGGGACAGCAACCACCGGGGAGCTGTTTTTT.

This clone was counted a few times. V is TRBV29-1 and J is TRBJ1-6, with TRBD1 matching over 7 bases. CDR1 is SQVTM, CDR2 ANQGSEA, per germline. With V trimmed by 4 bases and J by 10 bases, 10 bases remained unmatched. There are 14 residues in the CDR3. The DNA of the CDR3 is TGCAGCGTTGCCCTTACAGGGGCAGAATCACCCCTCCACTTT. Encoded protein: CSVALTGAESPLHF.